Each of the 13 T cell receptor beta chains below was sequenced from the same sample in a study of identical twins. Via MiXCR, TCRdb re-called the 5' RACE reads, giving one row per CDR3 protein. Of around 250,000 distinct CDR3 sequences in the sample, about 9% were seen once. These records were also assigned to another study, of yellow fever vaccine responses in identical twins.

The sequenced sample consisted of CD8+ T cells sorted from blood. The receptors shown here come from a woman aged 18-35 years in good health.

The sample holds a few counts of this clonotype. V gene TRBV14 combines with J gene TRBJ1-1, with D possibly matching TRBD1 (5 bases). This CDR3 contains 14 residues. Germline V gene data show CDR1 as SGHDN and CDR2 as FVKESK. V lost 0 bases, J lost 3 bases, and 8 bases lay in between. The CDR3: CASSQDGADTEAFF. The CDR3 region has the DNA TGTGCCAGCAGCCAAGATGGGGCAGACACTGAAGCTTTCTTT.

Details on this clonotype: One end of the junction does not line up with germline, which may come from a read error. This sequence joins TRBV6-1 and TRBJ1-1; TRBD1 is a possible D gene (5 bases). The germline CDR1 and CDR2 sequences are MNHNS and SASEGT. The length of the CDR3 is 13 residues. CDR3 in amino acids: CASATSGLDRADF. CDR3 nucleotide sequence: TGTGCCAGCGCTACCTCAGGGCTCGACAGAGCGGACTTT.

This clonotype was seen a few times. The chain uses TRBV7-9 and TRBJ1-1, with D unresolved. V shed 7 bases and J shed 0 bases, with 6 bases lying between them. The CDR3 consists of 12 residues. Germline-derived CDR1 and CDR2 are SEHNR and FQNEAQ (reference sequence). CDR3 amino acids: CASIFMNTEAFF. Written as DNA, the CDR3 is TGTGCCAGCATTTTTATGAACACTGAAGCTTTCTTT. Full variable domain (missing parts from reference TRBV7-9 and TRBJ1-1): DTGVSQNPRHKITKRGQNVTFRCDPISEHNRLYWYRQTLGQGPEFLTYFQNEAQLEKSRLLSDRFSAERPKGSFSTLEIQRTEQGDSAMYLCASIFMNTEAFFGQGTRLTVV.

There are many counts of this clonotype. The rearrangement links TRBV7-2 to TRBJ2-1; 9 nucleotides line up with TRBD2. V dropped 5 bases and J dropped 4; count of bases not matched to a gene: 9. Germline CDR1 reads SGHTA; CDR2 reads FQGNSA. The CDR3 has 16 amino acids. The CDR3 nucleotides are TGTGCCAGCAGCCTCCTGGGAAGCGGGGGGTACAATGAGCAGTTCTTC. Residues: CASSLLGSGGYNEQFF.

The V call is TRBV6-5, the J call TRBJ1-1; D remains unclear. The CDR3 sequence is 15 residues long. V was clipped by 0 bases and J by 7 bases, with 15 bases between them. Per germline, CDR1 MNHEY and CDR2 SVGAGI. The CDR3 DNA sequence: TGTGCCAGCAGTTACTCGCCAGGAACCGGTATTGAAGCTTTCTTT. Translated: CASSYSPGTGIEAFF.

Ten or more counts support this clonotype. The CDR3 region is CASRGAGYDTEAFF. The CDR3 DNA reads TGTGCCAGCCGAGGAGCAGGGTACGACACTGAAGCTTTCTTT. This chain connects TRBV7-9 to TRBJ1-1; D may be TRBD1 (5 bases). The CDR3 sequence is 14 residues long. CDR1 is SEHNR, CDR2 FQNEAQ, per germline (reference sequence). V gave up 8 bases and J gave up 3 bases, with 16 bases separating them.

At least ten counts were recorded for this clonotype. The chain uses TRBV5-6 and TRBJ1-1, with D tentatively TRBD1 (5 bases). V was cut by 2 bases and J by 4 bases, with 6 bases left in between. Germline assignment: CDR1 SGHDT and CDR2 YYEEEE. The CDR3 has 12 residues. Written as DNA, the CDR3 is TGTGCCAGCAGCTTCACAGGCACTGAAGCTTTCTTT. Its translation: CASSFTGTEAFF.

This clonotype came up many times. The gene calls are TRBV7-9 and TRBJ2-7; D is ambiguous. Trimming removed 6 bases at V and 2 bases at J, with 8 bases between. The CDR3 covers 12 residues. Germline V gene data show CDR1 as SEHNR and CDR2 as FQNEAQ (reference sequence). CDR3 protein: CASSLDAYEQYF. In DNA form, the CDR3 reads TGTGCCAGCAGTTTGGATGCCTACGAGCAGTACTTC.

Here the CDR3 reads CARRQGNTRPYEQYF. As DNA, the CDR3 is TGTGCCAGAAGACAGGGAAATACCCGTCCCTACGAGCAGTACTTC. J is TRBJ2-7 and V is TRBV2; 7 positions agree with TRBD1. Germline-derived CDR1 and CDR2 are SNHLY and FYNNEI. This CDR3 is built from 15 residues. J lost 2 bases, V lost 9 bases, and 13 bases had no gene match.

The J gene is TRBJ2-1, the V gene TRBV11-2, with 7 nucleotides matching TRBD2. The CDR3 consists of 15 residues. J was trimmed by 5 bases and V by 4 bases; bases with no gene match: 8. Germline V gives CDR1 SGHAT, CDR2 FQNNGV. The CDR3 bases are TGTGCCAGCAGCTCCTGGGGAGGGTGGGACAATGAGCAGTTCTTC. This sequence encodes CASSSWGGWDNEQFF.

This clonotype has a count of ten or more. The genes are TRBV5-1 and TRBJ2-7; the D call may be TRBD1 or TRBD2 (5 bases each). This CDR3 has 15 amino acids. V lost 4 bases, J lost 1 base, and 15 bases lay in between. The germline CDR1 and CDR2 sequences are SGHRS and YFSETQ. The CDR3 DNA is TGCGCCAGCAGCGATCCGGGACGGCCATCCTACGAGCAGTACTTC. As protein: CASSDPGRPSYEQYF.

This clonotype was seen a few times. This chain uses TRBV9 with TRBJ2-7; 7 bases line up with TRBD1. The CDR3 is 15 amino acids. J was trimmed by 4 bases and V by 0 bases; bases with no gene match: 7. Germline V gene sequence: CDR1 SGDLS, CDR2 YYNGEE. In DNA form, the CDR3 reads TGTGCCAGCAGCGTAGCTTGGGGACAGACATACGAGCAGTACTTC. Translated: CASSVAWGQTYEQYF.

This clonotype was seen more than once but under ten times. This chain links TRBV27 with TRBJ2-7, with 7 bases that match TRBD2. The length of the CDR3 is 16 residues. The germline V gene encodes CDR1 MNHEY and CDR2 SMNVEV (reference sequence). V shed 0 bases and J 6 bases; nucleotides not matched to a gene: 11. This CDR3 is CASSLSNGGVGIEQYF. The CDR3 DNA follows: TGTGCCAGCAGTTTATCGAATGGGGGGGTGGGTATCGAGCAGTACTTC.